This T cell receptor (beta chain) is drawn from a study of T cell responses to AZD1222 COVID-19 vaccine. Clones were sequenced by immunoSEQ multiplex PCR, and TCRdb holds only the in-frame ones, with some missing. The table includes tens of thousands of clones, over 90% detected once. The length of the CDR3 is 12 residues. Trimming took 3 bases from V and 9 from J, leaving 9 bases between them. CDR1 is WSHSY and CDR2 is SAAADI in the germline V gene. General study findings and limits: Repertoires were obtained solely post-peak T cell response. Donors, mostly white British, included more females; clonal diversity was possibly underestimated.

With regard to this clone: Its antigen is as yet unknown.

The gene calls are TRBV10-2 and TRBJ2-1; D is possibly TRBD1 (5 bases). The input for sequencing was peripheral blood, taken on day 0 of AZD1222 vaccination. The TCR sequence derives from an adult in good health. The CDR3 nucleotides read TGCGCCAGCAGTGAAGGGGCGAGTGAGCAGTTCTTC. This encodes CASSEGASEQFF.